These 5 T cell receptor beta chains originate from one sample sequenced in a study of blood T cell repertoires in COVID-19. The protocol was immunoSEQ multiplex PCR, while the TCRdb copy is restricted to in-frame clones and leaves out a portion. The table includes a few hundred thousand clones, more than 75% detected once. The specimen was PBMCs or T cells enriched from blood (not recorded which). Receptor source: a woman in her late teens or twenties who had recovered from COVID-19.

This clone was seen more than once but under ten times. The chain carries TRBV21-1 and TRBJ1-1; whether TRBD1, the table's D call, matches the DNA was not checked. TRBV21-1 is an annotated pseudogene. The CDR3 has 14 residues. The CDR3: CASSTRDRGTEAFF. CDR3 bases: TGTGCCAGCAGCACCCGGGACAGGGGCACTGAAGCTTTCTTT.

This sequence joins TRBV28 and TRBJ1-2; D is ambiguous. Germline V gene sequence: CDR1 MDHEN, CDR2 SYDVKM. Trimming took off 2 bases at V and 1 base at J, with 17 bases between the two ends. This CDR3 is 17 amino acids long. As DNA, the CDR3 is TGTGCCAGCAGTTTAAGTTTGAGGGCACGGCGTAACTATGGCTACACCTTC. This translates into CASSLSLRARRNYGYTF.

This rearrangement joins TRBV7-9 to TRBJ2-1, with 7 nucleotides matching TRBD1. V gave up 4 bases and J gave up 5 bases; unmatched junction bases: 8. The CDR3 sequence is 15 residues long. Germline V gene data show CDR1 as SEHNR and CDR2 as FQNEAQ (reference sequence). The CDR3 here is CASSSPPTGHNEQFF. The CDR3 region has the DNA TGTGCCAGCAGCTCCCCTCCGACAGGGCACAATGAGCAGTTCTTC. The entire variable domain, with the rest obtained from reference TRBV7-9 and TRBJ2-1, is as follows: DTGVSQNPRHKITKRGQNVTFRCDPISEHNRLYWYRQTLGQGPEFLTYFQNEAQLEKSRLLSDRFSAERPKGSFSTLEIQRTEQGDSAMYLCASSSPPTGHNEQFFGPGTRLTVL.

V is TRBV30 and J is TRBJ2-1; a possible D gene is TRBD2 (6 bases). The CDR3 length is 12 residues. CDR1 and CDR2 from the germline V gene are GTSNPN and SVGIG (reference sequence). V lost 3 bases, J lost 6 bases, and 9 bases lay in between. CDR3 sequence: CAWSKGLNEQFF. In nucleotides, the CDR3 is TGTGCCTGGAGCAAGGGACTCAATGAGCAGTTCTTC.

V and J are TRBV28 and TRBJ1-5, with D possibly being TRBD1 (5 bases). Germline V CDR1 and CDR2: MDHEN, SYDVKM. Trimming left V 6 bases short and J 3 bases short, with 12 bases between. This CDR3 contains 14 residues. The CDR3 protein is CASSPGGNNQPQHF. In nucleotides, the CDR3 is TGTGCCAGCAGCCCCGGGGGAAACAATCAGCCCCAGCATTTT.